This entry concerns a single TCR beta chain. This clone came up once. This clone's antigen is unknown. Within one base of it there is no much larger clone, and no base qualities were kept. This sample stems from a study of shared clonotypes between healthy human individuals (dated by TCRdb to about 2020). With respect to the entire study: Three men and a couple of women, aged 18 to 49 years, made up the cohort. For each donor, CD4 naive and CD4 memory were each given three plates, CD8 naive was given two plates, and CD8 memory was given one plate. Per donor, leukapheresis produced somewhere between about 0.9 and 9.5 billion PBMCs. To estimate repertoire size and how much clonotypes are shared between individuals, the study performed deep sequencing of blood TCR repertoires from roughly five healthy adults. To increase sequencing depth and limit assay-specific biases, TCR repertoire library preparation and sequencing were carried out by different laboratories using diverse techniques. Here is what the overall study found, with its caveats: The genetic and exposure-history diversity represented was limited by the small number of donors. Naive subsets generally had larger estimated clonotype richness than memory subsets did. Pairwise subsampling indicated that sequencing depth was expected to affect the degree of clonotype sharing among donors. Higher generation probabilities were observed for clonotypes shared by all four sorted-subset donors than for non-shared clonotypes. Incomplete sequencing was indicated by rarefaction of sorted-subset datasets, despite the large sequencing depth. Sharing across several donors was observed for around 5% of naive CD4, less than 4% of naive CD8, about 2.3% of memory CD4, and about 0.4% of memory CD8 clonotypes. Sampling was limited to blood, and TCR repertoires in tissue likely differ from TCR repertoires in blood.

Donors were healthy HIV-negative adults with no recently reported acute infections or vaccinations. Only Caucasian adults living in Nashville, Tennessee, USA were represented among the donors. CD4+ T cells were enriched by magnetic negative selection, after which naive cells were positively selected on CD45RA and the negative fraction was taken as the memory subset. Blood was obtained by leukapheresis, after which PBMCs were separated by Ficoll-Histopaque density gradient centrifugation and cryopreserved in liquid nitrogen vapor phase. Analytical flow cytometry was used to check the purity and quantity of every magnetically sorted T cell population. Genomic DNA was isolated from each sorted fraction and quantified by UV absorbance on a Nanodrop 2000c. There are 14 amino acids in the CDR3, from cysteine to phenylalanine inclusive. Of the read, only the CDR3 DNA is kept; its 42 bases are in frame from base 1. Trimming costs V 7 bases and J 1 base, and their ends lie 11 bases apart. The CDR1 and CDR2 encoded by the germline V gene (reference sequence) are LNHDA and SQIVND.

Using the deep immunoSEQ assay, multiplex PCR amplified TCR CDR3 regions from genomic DNA. Extracted genomic DNA from each cell subset was spread evenly across all wells of several immunoSEQ 96-well plates, with each plate serving as a replicate. For sorted subsets, 150 to 250 ng genomic DNA, equal to about 30,000 T cell genomes, was loaded into each replicate PCR. Purified libraries were measured with a Qubit 3.0 fluorometer, size-checked on a Bioanalyzer 2100, and measured again with the KAPA Library Quantification kit. Every immunoSEQ 96-well plate was sequenced on a dedicated single-read 150-cycle Illumina NextSeq 550 flow cell. As for the authors' bioinformatics: Because the immunoSEQ output held only junctional sequences and lacked quality scores, the filtering could not match the filtering applied to full-length reads. Sequences were annotated with PyIR, a Python wrapper for IgBLAST v1.9, and V/J genes and CDR3 were assigned using IMGT germline references. Reads were filtered out if the reads had weak V/J assignments (E-value above 1e-6), no CDR3, stop codons, out-of-frame junctions, or ambiguous translated residues. V3J clonotypes were defined by identical inferred V gene, J gene, and CDR3 amino acid sequence. The percentage overlap between two repertoires was calculated by dividing the number of shared unique clonotypes by the size of the smaller repertoire. Three approaches were used to assess repertoire richness: RTK rarefaction, the Chao1 estimator, and Recon v2.1 estimates of unobserved clonotypes. Generation probabilities for all TCRbeta clonotypes obtained by the gDNA method from several donors were computed using OLGA. In its TCRdb copy, this immuneACCESS table keeps in-frame sequences only and misses some clones. Where compared with another copy, unresolved V genes explain less than half of these, and the others have no known cause. The DNA gave D and trimming, while V, J and clone size come from that table. This sample comprises under 1,900,000 clones, about 98.5% of them detected only once. The ten largest clones take up approximately 0.4% of the sample.

The rearranged segments are TRBV19 and TRBJ1-5, with TRBD1 tentatively as D gene (6 bases match). Specimen: naive CD4+ T cells sorted from blood. In the paper's terms, the cell subset or site label means: CD45RA+ positively selected. The receptor's source is a man younger than 45 in good health. The CDR3 has the sequence CASNPTGSNQPQHF. The sequenced DNA: TGTGCCAGTAACCCGACAGGCAGCAATCAGCCCCAGCATTTT.